This section outlines one TCR beta chain sequence together with its context. What it recognizes is unknown. The data were obtained in a study of shared clonotypes between healthy human individuals. General study points: Memory subsets generally showed lower estimated richness than naive subsets.

Terminally differentiated effector memory CD45RA+ cells were left out of the naive CD8 fraction, which was CD45RO-negative and positively selected for CCR7. Every donor was a Caucasian adult from Nashville, Tennessee. The method was immunoSEQ multiplex PCR; TCRdb's version includes in-frame clones alone and lacks a portion of them. The table records some 2,100,000 clones, under 95% of them present only once. Trimming stripped 3 bases from V and 4 bases from J, with 16 bases between. This CDR3 has 15 residues. CDR1 and CDR2 (germline): ENHRY, SYGVKD. This receptor was identified in a man between 18 and 35 years old in good health. Some clones in this sample may be carry-over from other donors' samples. The chain carries TRBV10-3 and TRBJ2-7, with D unclear. Specimen: naive CD8+ T cells from PBMCs. CDR3 protein: CAISEVQGPAYEQYF. CDR3 sequence (DNA): TGTGCCATCAGTGAAGTTCAAGGCCCGGCGTACGAGCAGTACTTC.